This entry is about one T cell receptor beta chain. This specimen comes from a study of blood T cell repertoires in COVID-19. Overall study context: Sources were T cells, B-cell-depleted T cells, or PBMCs; the material itself was cDNA or gDNA.

TCRdb's copy holds only in-frame clones and misses some; the assay was immunoSEQ multiplex PCR. The sample includes about 56,000 clones, approximately 80% of them seen just once. The sequenced sample consisted of peripheral blood. The source of this sequence is a woman older than 75 with acute or convalescent COVID-19.

For the CDR3, the DNA is TGTGCCAGCAGCTTGGGCCCGCGACAGGGGAGTGGAAACACCATATATTTT. Translation: CASSLGPRQGSGNTIYF. The gene calls are TRBV5-5 and TRBJ1-3; 8 bases align to TRBD1. CDR1 is SGHKS and CDR2 is YYEKEE in the germline V gene (reference sequence). Germline trimming cut 0 bases from V and 3 bases from J; bases unmatched to any gene: 8. This CDR3 spans 17 amino acids.